These 27 T cell receptor beta chains were sequenced from one sample in a study of PD-1 blockade in classical Hodgkin lymphoma. The time point denotes: newly diagnosed, previously untreated cHL patient sample. Negative selection with magnets was how CD8+ T cells were isolated from the thawed PBMCs. The repertoire was sequenced with immunoSEQ multiplex PCR; TCRdb's copy has only in-frame clones and lacks some. This sample has about 14,000 clones, with around 93% found just once. The sample consisted of CD8+ T cells from blood. The source of these receptors is a human donor with classical Hodgkin lymphoma.

The chain is built from TRBV11-1 and TRBJ1-2; D call uncertain. V was trimmed by 3 bases and J by 2 bases, leaving 16 bases between them. The CDR3 has 16 residues. Germline-derived CDR1 and CDR2 are SGHAT and FQDESV (reference sequence). The CDR3: CASSFASPVINYGYTF. Here the CDR3 DNA reads TGTGCCAGCAGCTTCGCCTCCCCAGTCATAAACTATGGCTACACCTTC.

V and J are TRBV7-8 and TRBJ2-1, with TRBD2 matching 9 bases. The CDR3 loop spans 16 amino acids. Germline trimming cut 1 base from V and 7 bases from J; bases unmatched to any gene: 8. CDR1 and CDR2 from the germline V gene are SGHVS and FQNEAQ. The CDR3 DNA reads TGTGCCAGCAGCTTAGAGGGCGGGAGGGCCGGAAATGAGCAGTTCTTC. Amino acid sequence: CASSLEGGRAGNEQFF.

This chain uses TRBV9 with TRBJ1-1; no clear D gene. The germline V and J ends were trimmed by 3 bases and 1 base, with 19 bases remaining between them. This CDR3 is built from 17 residues. CDR1 SGDLS and CDR2 YYNGEE come from the germline V gene. CDR3 sequence (DNA): TGTGCCAGCAGCGCCAGCACTCGCCTAACGGGGAACACTGAAGCTTTCTTT. This codes for CASSASTRLTGNTEAFF.

The chain is built from TRBV11-2 and TRBJ2-6; 7 bases fit TRBD2. Germline CDR1 reads SGHAT; CDR2 reads FQNNGV. The V segment lost 9 bases and the J segment 0 bases; nucleotides outside the gene matches: 8. This CDR3 is 16 amino acids long. DNA for the CDR3: TGTGCCAGTAGCCCGGGGGGACGCTCTGGGGCCAACGTCCTGACTTTC. Translation gives CASSPGGRSGANVLTF.

This chain links TRBV14 with TRBJ1-4; D call uncertain. The germline V and J ends were trimmed by 2 bases and 7 bases, with 14 bases remaining between them. This CDR3 contains 15 residues. Germline V lookup: CDR1 SGHDN, CDR2 FVKESK. CDR3 protein: CASSQLDGAGEKLFF. CDR3 nucleotides: TGTGCCAGCAGCCAACTAGATGGAGCGGGTGAAAAACTGTTTTTT.

The V call is TRBV13, the J call TRBJ2-7; 7 nucleotides match TRBD2. The CDR3 is 13 residues long. Germline CDR1 reads PRHDT; CDR2 reads FYEKMQ (reference sequence). The V gene end was trimmed by 6 bases and the J gene end by 6 bases; junction bases not matched to a gene: 8. The CDR3 coding sequence is TGTGCCAGCAGTTACGACACGGGGGGCGAGCAGTACGTC. It codes for CASSYDTGGEQYV.

The genes are TRBV5-4 and TRBJ2-3; 7 bases match TRBD2. The germline CDR1 and CDR2 sequences are SGHNT and YYREEE (reference sequence). This CDR3 has 14 amino acids. With 2 bases clipped from V and 1 base from J, the junction kept 1 base outside the gene matches. The CDR3 loop is CASSFLAGTDTQYF. Written as DNA, the CDR3 is TGTGCCAGCAGCTTTCTAGCGGGCACAGATACGCAGTATTTT.

The chain uses TRBV6-6 and TRBJ1-1, with D uncertain. CDR3 length equals 12 residues. The V gene lost 2 bases and the J gene lost 7 bases, with 8 bases spanning the gap. The germline CDR1 and CDR2 sequences are MNHNY and SVGAGI (reference sequence). The CDR3: CASSYDQLEAFF. CDR3 DNA sequence: TGTGCCAGCAGTTACGACCAGCTTGAAGCTTTCTTT.

The V and J genes are TRBV27 and TRBJ2-7; TRBD2 matches 12 bases. CDR1 and CDR2 from the germline V gene are MNHEY and SMNVEV (reference sequence). J was trimmed by 2 bases and V by 6 bases; bases with no gene match: 2. CDR3 length: 14 amino acids. CDR3 sequence: CASSRTSGAYEQYF. In DNA form, the CDR3 reads TGTGCCAGCAGCCGGACTAGCGGGGCCTACGAGCAGTACTTC.

The chain couples TRBV7-2 to TRBJ2-1; D is possibly TRBD2 (5 bases). The CDR3 runs 15 residues. The germline V and J ends were trimmed by 10 bases and 1 base, with 17 bases remaining between them. Looked up from germline, CDR1 is SGHTA and CDR2 is FQGNSA. CDR3 bases: TGTGCCATCCCCTTTTGGGAGAAATCCTACAATGAGCAGTTCTTC. As protein: CAIPFWEKSYNEQFF.

The gene calls are TRBV27 and TRBJ1-2, with a weak D call TRBD1 (5 bases). This CDR3 comprises 13 residues. Trimming cost V 3 bases and J 6 bases, with 11 bases left between them. Germline V CDR1 and CDR2: MNHEY, SMNVEV (reference sequence). The CDR3 sequence is CASSFEGFHGYTF. CDR3 bases: TGTGCCAGCAGTTTTGAGGGGTTTCATGGCTACACCTTC.

The V and J genes are TRBV27 and TRBJ2-3; 7 nucleotides align to TRBD2. With V trimmed by 2 bases and J by 5 bases, 10 bases remained unmatched. Germline CDR1 MNHEY, CDR2 SMNVEV (reference sequence). The CDR3 is 16 residues long. CDR3 in amino acids: CASSLLRPTGGDTQYF. In nucleotides, the CDR3 is TGTGCCAGCAGTTTACTCCGACCTACGGGAGGAGATACGCAGTATTTT.

This rearrangement joins TRBV27 to TRBJ2-7, with D unclear. V was clipped by 2 bases and J by 0 bases, with 11 bases between them. Germline lookup yields CDR1 MNHEY and CDR2 SMNVEV (reference sequence). CDR3 length: 15 amino acids. CDR3 coding DNA: TGTGCCAGCAGTTTAAGTGCCCCGAGCTCCTACGAGCAGTACTTC. Amino acids: CASSLSAPSSYEQYF.

J is TRBJ2-5 and V is TRBV7-6, with 11 bases lining up with TRBD2. J was trimmed by 4 bases and V by 5 bases; bases with no gene match: 6. Germline-derived CDR1 and CDR2 are SGHVS and FNYEAQ. The CDR3 covers 15 residues. The CDR3 spells CASSPEGLAGETQYF. CDR3 in DNA: TGTGCCAGCAGCCCTGAAGGACTAGCGGGAGAGACCCAGTACTTC. Full variable domain (missing parts from reference TRBV7-6 and TRBJ2-5): GAGVSQSPRYKVTKRGQDVALRCDPISGHVSLYWYRQALGQGPEFLTYFNYEAQQDKSGLPNDRFSAERPEGSISTLTIQRTEQRDSAMYRCASSPEGLAGETQYFGPGTRLLVL.

This clone occurred once. This chain connects TRBV2 to TRBJ2-5; tentatively, D is TRBD2 (6 bases). The V end lost 3 bases, the J end lost 1 base, and 12 bases lay between the germline ends. CDR3 length: 15 residues. Germline CDR1 is SNHLY and CDR2 is FYNNEI. The CDR3 region is CASSDGGLAQETQYF. The CDR3 DNA sequence: TGTGCCAGCAGTGATGGGGGACTCGCCCAAGAGACCCAGTACTTC.

V and J are TRBV11-3 and TRBJ2-1; the D is unclear. The germline V gene encodes CDR1 SGHNT and CDR2 YENEEA. The V end lost 1 base, the J end lost 6 bases, and 7 bases lay between the germline ends. This CDR3 has 13 amino acids. The CDR3: CASSLVAFNEQFF. The CDR3 nucleotides are TGTGCCAGCAGCTTAGTTGCGTTCAATGAGCAGTTCTTC.

The rearrangement uses TRBV7-8 and TRBJ2-2; 7 bases map to TRBD1. CDR3 length: 16 residues. V gave up 5 bases and J gave up 7 bases; unmatched junction bases: 13. CDR1 and CDR2 from the germline V gene are SGHVS and FQNEAQ. The CDR3 coding sequence is TGTGCCAGCAGCCGCCCCACAGGGGTTGAAGTCGGGGAGCTGTTTTTT. Its protein product is CASSRPTGVEVGELFF.

The CDR3 here is CASSPGTSGSYHEQFF. CDR3 coding DNA: TGCGCCAGCAGCCCCGGGACTAGCGGGAGTTACCATGAGCAGTTCTTC. The chain recombines TRBV5-1 with TRBJ2-1; 14 bases align to TRBD2. The CDR3 is made up of 16 amino acids. Trimming took 4 bases from V and 8 from J; bases not matched to a gene: 8. Germline-derived CDR1 and CDR2 are SGHRS and YFSETQ.

In this sample, this clone turned up once. The chain couples TRBV27 to TRBJ2-1; D ambiguous. The CDR3 has 14 amino acids. With 3 bases removed from V and 5 bases from J, the gap between germline ends came to 11 bases. Germline V CDR1 and CDR2: MNHEY, SMNVEV (reference sequence). The CDR3 reads CASSFGQSNNEQFF. CDR3 in DNA: TGTGCCAGCAGTTTCGGCCAAAGTAACAATGAGCAGTTCTTC.

This rearrangement joins TRBV28 to TRBJ2-3, with TRBD2 matching over 7 bases. Losses at the gene ends were 5 bases for V and 2 bases for J; bases not matched to a gene: 13. The CDR3 totals 17 residues. The germline V gene encodes CDR1 MDHEN and CDR2 SYDVKM. The DNA of the CDR3 is TGTGCCAGCAGTATCCCCTCGGCGGGAGAGATCACAGATACGCAGTATTTT. This codes for CASSIPSAGEITDTQYF.

This chain joins TRBV5-4 and TRBJ1-1; D call uncertain. V lost 2 bases and J lost 5, with 4 bases in between. CDR1 and CDR2 from the germline V gene are SGHNT and YYREEE (reference sequence). The CDR3 sequence is 11 residues long. The CDR3 is CASSLMTEAFF. The CDR3 bases are TGTGCCAGCAGCTTAATGACTGAAGCTTTCTTT.

This clone was picked up one time. This rearrangement joins TRBV27 to TRBJ2-2; D remains ambiguous. This CDR3 spans 17 amino acids. Trimming removed 7 bases from V and 4 bases from J, with 22 bases in between. From germline, CDR1 is MNHEY and CDR2 SMNVEV (reference sequence). CDR3 region: CASTPSDPPRSTGELFF. The CDR3 nucleotides read TGTGCCAGCACCCCGTCGGACCCTCCGAGAAGCACCGGGGAGCTGTTTTTT.

The chain carries TRBV19 and TRBJ1-5; D is ambiguous. This CDR3 is built from 15 residues. V was trimmed by 6 bases and J by 0 bases, leaving 12 bases between them. Germline lookup yields CDR1 LNHDA and CDR2 SQIVND (reference sequence). For the CDR3, the DNA is TGTGCCAGTAGGGAGGGCCGATATAGCAATCAGCCCCAGCATTTT. Its translation: CASREGRYSNQPQHF.

The V gene is TRBV7-9, the J gene TRBJ2-1; D gene unclear. Germline V gene sequence: CDR1 SEHNR, CDR2 FQNEAQ (reference sequence). The CDR3 consists of 11 residues. Trimming removed 3 bases from V and 8 bases from J, with 5 bases in between. As DNA, the CDR3 is TGTGCCAGCAGCTTCTCGCATGAGCAGTTCTTC. Its protein product is CASSFSHEQFF. Combining the CDR3 with reference TRBV7-9 and TRBJ2-1 gives the whole variable domain DTGVSQNPRHKITKRGQNVTFRCDPISEHNRLYWYRQTLGQGPEFLTYFQNEAQLEKSRLLSDRFSAERPKGSFSTLEIQRTEQGDSAMYLCASSFSHEQFFGPGTRLTVL.

This clone was counted once. The chain employs TRBV15 and TRBJ2-6, with a tentative D call TRBD2 (6 bases). CDR1 and CDR2 (germline): LNHNV, YYDKDF (reference sequence). CDR3 length: 19 amino acids. Trimming cost V 0 bases and J 2 bases, with 17 bases left between them. The CDR3 region is CATSRDLAAEQPGANVLTF. The CDR3, as DNA: TGTGCCACCAGCAGAGATTTAGCGGCAGAGCAACCTGGGGCCAACGTCCTGACTTTC.

A single count supports this clone. V gene TRBV7-9 combines with J gene TRBJ2-3; 10 positions match TRBD2. This CDR3 spans 16 amino acids. V dropped 5 bases and J dropped 8; count of bases not matched to a gene: 13. Germline CDR1 and CDR2: SEHNR and FQNEAQ (reference sequence). The CDR3 loop reads CASSPPWTSGSGTQYF. The CDR3 DNA is TGTGCCAGCAGCCCCCCCTGGACTAGCGGTAGTGGTACGCAGTATTTT.

The chain uses TRBV11-2 and TRBJ1-1; D perhaps matches TRBD1 (5 bases). V gave up 5 bases and J gave up 6 bases, with 10 bases separating them. Germline loops: CDR1 SGHAT, CDR2 FQNNGV. The CDR3 is 12 residues long. CDR3 loop: CASSETESEAFF. In nucleotides, the CDR3 is TGTGCCAGCAGCGAGACAGAGTCTGAAGCTTTCTTT.